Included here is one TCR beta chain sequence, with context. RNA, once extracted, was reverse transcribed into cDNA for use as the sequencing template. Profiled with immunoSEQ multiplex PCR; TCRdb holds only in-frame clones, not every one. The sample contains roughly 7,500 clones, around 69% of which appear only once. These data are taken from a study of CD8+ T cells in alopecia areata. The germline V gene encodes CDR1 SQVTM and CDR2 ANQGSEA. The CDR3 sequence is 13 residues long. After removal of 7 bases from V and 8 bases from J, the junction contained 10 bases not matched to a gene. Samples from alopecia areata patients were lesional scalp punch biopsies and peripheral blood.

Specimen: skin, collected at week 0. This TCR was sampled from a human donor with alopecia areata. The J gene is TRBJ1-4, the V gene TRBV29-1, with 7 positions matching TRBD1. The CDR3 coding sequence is TGCAGCGGGGCAGGGGGGTTCGCGGAAAAACTGTTTTTT. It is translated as CSGAGGFAEKLFF.